The clone carrying this TCR beta chain was detected only once. Antigen: not known. V gave up 6 bases and J gave up 3 bases; unmatched junction bases: 5. Per the germline V gene, CDR1 is MDHEN and CDR2 is SYDVKM. The CDR3 runs 14 residues. The source of the sample is a study of radiotherapy plus CTLA-4 blockade in lung cancer. Study-wide context: Under 20% of enrolled patients responded objectively, and around 30% had disease control.

Sequencing was performed with immunoSEQ multiplex PCR; in TCRdb, only in-frame clones are kept and a portion is missing. The profile shows 90,000 to 95,000 clones, about four fifths of them singletons. Study-wide points: Dynamics of early blood T cell clones, together with interferon-beta, were reportedly the best predictors of response. TCR clones from tumors expanded in blood after radiotherapy plus ipilimumab.

The sequence was collected from a human donor with non-small cell lung cancer who had stable disease on radiotherapy plus ipilimumab. The sequenced sample was peripheral blood, obtained from a patient treated with radiotherapy plus ipilimumab. This chain connects TRBV28 to TRBJ2-1; TRBD1 matches 7 bases. The CDR3: CASRRQGGYNEQFF. The DNA for the CDR3 is TGTGCCAGCAGGAGACAGGGTGGCTACAATGAGCAGTTCTTC.